Below, 11 T cell receptor beta chains from the same sample are listed, as sequenced in a study of tumor-infiltrating lymphocytes in primary liver carcinoma. Starting material of 450 to 500 ng total RNA yielded TCR beta cDNA via a constant-region primer. Each TCR beta library was derived from three nested multiplex PCR rounds that employed slightly modified ARM-PCR. In the first two PCR rounds, TRBV1-TRBV30 forward primers were paired with a C-beta reverse primer, and each round lasted approximately 9 cycles. TCRdb called the multiplex PCR reads again in MiXCR, with one record for every CDR3 protein. The sample lists about 320,000 distinct CDR3 sequences, roughly 60% seen once, with roughly 8.6% in the top ten. Unsorted whole blood supplied the RNA, and germline DNA was extracted too. Sequenced: peripheral blood. The receptors here all came from a man aged 35-49 years with primary liver carcinoma and hepatitis B virus infection.

Turning to this clonotype: Mismatch with germline at one junction end may stem from a read error. The genes are TRBV6-1 and TRBJ1-5; possible D gene TRBD1, 6 bases. Germline-derived CDR1 and CDR2 are MNHNS and SASEGT. The CDR3 extends over 14 amino acids. CDR3 residues: CPSNPTGRSQPQHF. The CDR3 nucleotides read TGTCCCAGCAATCCGACAGGACGCAGTCAGCCCCAGCATTTT.

This clonotype was seen just once. The rearrangement uses TRBV30 and TRBJ2-1, with 7 bases aligning to TRBD2. Germline V lookup: CDR1 GTSNPN, CDR2 SVGIG (reference sequence). This CDR3 has 14 residues. V shed 2 bases, J shed 9 bases, and the junction held 10 bases outside the gene matches. In DNA, the CDR3 is TGTGCCTGGAGTATACTTGCGGGAGAGGGTGAGCAGTTCTTC. Protein: CAWSILAGEGEQFF.

This chain uses TRBV7-9 with TRBJ2-7; D is possibly TRBD2 (6 bases). The V end was cut by 5 bases, the J end by 2 bases, with 13 bases between. The CDR3 runs 14 residues. The germline gives CDR1 SEHNR, CDR2 FQNEAQ (reference sequence). For the CDR3, the DNA is TGTGCCAGCAGCCTCCGGGAGATCCCCTACGAGCAGTACTTC. It yields the protein CASSLREIPYEQYF.

V usage is TRBV2 and J usage is TRBJ1-2; 8 positions match TRBD1. The CDR3 loop spans 16 amino acids. Trimming took 4 bases from V and 0 from J; bases not matched to a gene: 7. Germline assignment: CDR1 SNHLY and CDR2 FYNNEI. CDR3 loop: CASSGDRISSNYGYTF. CDR3 nucleotides: TGTGCCAGCAGTGGGGACAGGATATCCTCTAACTATGGCTACACCTTC.

On this clonotype: A single base separates this from a much larger clone, so it may be a read error. Since no conserved phenylalanine or tryptophan closes the CDR3, a read error is the likely cause. The chain joins TRBV14 to TRBJ2-1; D perhaps matches TRBD2 (6 bases). V shed 2 bases and J shed 3 bases, with 11 bases lying between them. The CDR3 runs 15 residues. Germline lookup yields CDR1 SGHDN and CDR2 FVKESK. The CDR3 is CASSQTAGSYNEQFI. DNA of the CDR3: TGTGCCAGCAGCCAAACGGCGGGGAGCTACAATGAGCAGTTCATC.

For this clonotype: A read error may explain this, as a much larger clone is one base away. The rearrangement links TRBV6-2 or TRBV6-3 to TRBJ2-7, with TRBD1 matching over 8 bases. V lost 9 bases to trimming and J lost 6 bases; unmatched junction nucleotides: 16. The length of the CDR3 is 15 residues. CDR1 is MNHEY and CDR2 is SVGEGT in the germline V gene. In DNA form, the CDR3 reads TGTGCCAGGACCCATGCGCAGGGGGCAAAGTCCGAGCAGTACTTC. It encodes CARTHAQGAKSEQYF.

Details on this clonotype: Compared with germline, one end of the junction differs, possibly owing to a read error. Here the CDR3 reads CASSLAGETQCF. The CDR3 DNA sequence: TGTGCCAGCAGCTTGGCCGGGGAGACCCAGTGCTTC. V gene TRBV5-5 combines with J gene TRBJ2-5; weak D call: TRBD2 (5 bases). The CDR3 is made up of 12 amino acids. Germline V lookup: CDR1 SGHKS, CDR2 YYEKEE (reference sequence). The whole variable domain, filled in from reference TRBV5-5 and TRBJ2-5, reads DAGVTQSPTHLIKTRGQQVTLRCSPISGHKSVSWYQQVLGQGPQFIFQYYEKEERGRGNFPDRFSARQFPNYSSELNVNALLLGDSALYLCASSLAGETQCFGPGTRLLVL.

This clonotype was counted between two and nine times. This chain uses TRBV7-8 with TRBJ1-1; D not certain. In germline, CDR1 is SGHVS, CDR2 FQNEAQ. Trimming stripped 5 bases from V and 5 bases from J, with 15 bases between. The CDR3 length is 14 residues. The CDR3: CASSLTGVRTEAFF. The CDR3 DNA sequence: TGTGCCAGCAGCCTCACTGGGGTCAGGACTGAAGCTTTCTTT.

This clonotype was seen just once. A much more abundant neighbour one base away suggests this may be a read error. J is TRBJ1-1 and V is TRBV29-1; D unresolved. In germline, CDR1 is SQVTM, CDR2 ANQGSEA. The CDR3 consists of 14 residues. The CDR3 here is CSVEPLLSNIEAFF. Written as DNA, the CDR3 is TGCAGCGTTGAACCCCTCCTAAGTAACATTGAAGCTTTCTTT. Complete variable domain (other parts from reference TRBV29-1 and TRBJ1-1): SAVISQKPSRDICQRGTSLTIQCQVDSQVTMMFWYRQQPGQSLTLIATANQGSEATYESGFVIDKFPISRPNLTFSTLTVSNMSPEDSSIYLCSVEPLLSNIEAFFGQGTRLTVV.

For this clonotype: A much more abundant neighbour one base away suggests this may be a read error. The chain employs TRBV12-3 or TRBV12-4 and TRBJ1-5; a possible D gene is TRBD1 (5 bases). CDR3 size: 14 residues. CDR3 sequence: CDSSFEGTSQPQHF. In nucleotides, the CDR3 is TGTGACAGCAGTTTCGAGGGGACCTCTCAGCCCCAGCATTTT.

On this clonotype: One end of the junction fails to match germline, which may point to a read error. V is TRBV5-4 and J is TRBJ2-3; a weak D match, TRBD2 (6 bases). Germline CDR1 and CDR2: SGHNT and YYREEE (reference sequence). This CDR3 spans 16 amino acids. The CDR3 sequence is CTSSSPQRACTDTQYF. For the CDR3, the DNA is TGTACCAGCAGCTCGCCCCAGCGGGCTTGCACAGATACGCAGTATTTT.